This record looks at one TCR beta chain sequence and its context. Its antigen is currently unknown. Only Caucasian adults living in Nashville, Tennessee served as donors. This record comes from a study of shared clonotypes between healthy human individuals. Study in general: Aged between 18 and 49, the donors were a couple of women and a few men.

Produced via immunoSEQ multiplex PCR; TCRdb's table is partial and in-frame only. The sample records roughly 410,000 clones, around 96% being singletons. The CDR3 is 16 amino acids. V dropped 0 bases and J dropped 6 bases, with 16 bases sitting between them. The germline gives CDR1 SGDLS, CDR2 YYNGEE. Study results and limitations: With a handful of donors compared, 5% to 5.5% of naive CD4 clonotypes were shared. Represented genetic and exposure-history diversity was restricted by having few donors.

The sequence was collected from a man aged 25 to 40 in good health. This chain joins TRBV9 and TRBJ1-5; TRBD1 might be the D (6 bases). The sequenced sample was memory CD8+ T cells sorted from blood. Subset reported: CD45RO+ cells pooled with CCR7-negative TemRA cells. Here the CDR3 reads CASSVVRGGLSQPQHF. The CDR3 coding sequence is TGTGCCAGCAGCGTAGTCCGGGGGGGGCTAAGTCAGCCCCAGCATTTT.